This T cell receptor beta chain was obtained from a study of cytomegalovirus exposure and HLA in healthy donors. Regarding the study as a whole: Confirmation was obtained in vitro that a few CMV-associated chains are specific for CMV antigens.

Comments on this clone: Its matching antigen is unknown.

Researchers ran the PCR with 60 Vbeta and 13 Jbeta primers. Data came from immunoSEQ multiplex PCR; TCRdb stores just in-frame clones and leaves some out. The data contain about 120,000 clones, under 85% of them singletons. The CDR3 contains 15 residues. Trimming cost V 1 base and J 9 bases; bases outside gene matches: 8. CDR1 and CDR2 from the germline V gene are SGHAT and FQNNGV. The V call is TRBV11-2, the J call TRBJ2-1, with 8 bases lining up with TRBD2. The sequenced sample consisted of PBMCs. This receptor was obtained from a man between 18 and 29 years old in good health and CMV-seropositive. In DNA, the CDR3 is TGTGCCAGCAGCTTAGTGTTTAGCGCGGGAGGTGAGCAGTTCTTC. Protein product: CASSLVFSAGGEQFF.